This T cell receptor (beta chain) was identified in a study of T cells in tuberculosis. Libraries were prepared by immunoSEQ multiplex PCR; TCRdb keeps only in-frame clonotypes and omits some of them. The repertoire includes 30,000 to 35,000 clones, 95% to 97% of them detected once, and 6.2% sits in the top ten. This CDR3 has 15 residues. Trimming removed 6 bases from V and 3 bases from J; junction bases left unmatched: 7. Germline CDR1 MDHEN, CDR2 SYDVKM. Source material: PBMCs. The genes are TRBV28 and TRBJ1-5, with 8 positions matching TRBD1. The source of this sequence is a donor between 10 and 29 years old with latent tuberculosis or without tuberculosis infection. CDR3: CASRYRDRHNQPQHF. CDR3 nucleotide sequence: TGTGCCAGCAGATACCGGGACAGGCACAATCAGCCCCAGCATTTT.